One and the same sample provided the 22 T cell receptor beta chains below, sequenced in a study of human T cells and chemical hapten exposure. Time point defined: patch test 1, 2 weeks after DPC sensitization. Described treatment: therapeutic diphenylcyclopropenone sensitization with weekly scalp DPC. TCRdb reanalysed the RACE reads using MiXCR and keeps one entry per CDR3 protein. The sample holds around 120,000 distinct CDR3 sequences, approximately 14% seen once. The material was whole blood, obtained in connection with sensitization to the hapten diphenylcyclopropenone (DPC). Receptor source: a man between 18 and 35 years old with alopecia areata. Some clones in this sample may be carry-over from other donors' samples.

The DNA of the CDR3 is TGTGCCAGCAGATTCGGAGGGAAAGAGACCCAGTACTTC. Its translation: CASRFGGKETQYF. The gene calls are TRBV7-9 and TRBJ2-5, with a tentative D call TRBD2 (6 bases). The V gene's germline CDR1 is SEHNR and CDR2 FQNEAQ (reference sequence). The CDR3 length is 13 residues. V shed 6 bases and J shed 3 bases, with 11 bases lying between them.

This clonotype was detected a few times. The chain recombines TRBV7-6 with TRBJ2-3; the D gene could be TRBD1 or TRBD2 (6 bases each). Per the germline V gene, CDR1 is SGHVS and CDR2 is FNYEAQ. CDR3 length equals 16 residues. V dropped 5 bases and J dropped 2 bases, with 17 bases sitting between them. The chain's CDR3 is CASSQGGGRLTDTQYF. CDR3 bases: TGTGCCAGCAGCCAAGGGGGAGGACGGCTCACAGATACGCAGTATTTT.

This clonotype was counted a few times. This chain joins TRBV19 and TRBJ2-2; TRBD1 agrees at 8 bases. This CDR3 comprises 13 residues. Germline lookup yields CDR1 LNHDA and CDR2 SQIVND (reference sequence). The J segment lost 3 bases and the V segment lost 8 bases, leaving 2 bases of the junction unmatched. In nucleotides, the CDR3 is TGTGCCAGTCAGGGGGCGTACACCGGGGAGCTGTTTTTT. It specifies CASQGAYTGELFF. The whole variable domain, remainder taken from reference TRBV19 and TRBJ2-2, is DGGITQSPKYLFRKEGQNVTLSCEQNLNHDAMYWYRQDPGQGLRLIYYSQIVNDFQKGDIAEGYSVSREKKESFPLTVTSAQKNPTAFYLCASQGAYTGELFFGEGSRLTVL.

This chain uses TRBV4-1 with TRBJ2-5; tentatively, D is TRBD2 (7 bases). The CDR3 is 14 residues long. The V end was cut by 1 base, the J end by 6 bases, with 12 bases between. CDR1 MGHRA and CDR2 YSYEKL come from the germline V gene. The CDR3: CASSQVGGPKTQYF. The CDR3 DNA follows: TGCGCCAGCAGCCAAGTGGGGGGGCCGAAGACCCAGTACTTC.

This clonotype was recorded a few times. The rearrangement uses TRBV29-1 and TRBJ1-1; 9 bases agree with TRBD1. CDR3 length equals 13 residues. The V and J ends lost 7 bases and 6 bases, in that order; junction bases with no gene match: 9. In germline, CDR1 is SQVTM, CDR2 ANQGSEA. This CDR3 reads CSAATGGGPEAFF. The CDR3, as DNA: TGCAGCGCCGCTACAGGGGGCGGACCTGAAGCTTTCTTT. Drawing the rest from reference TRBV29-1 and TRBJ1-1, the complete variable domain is SAVISQKPSRDICQRGTSLTIQCQVDSQVTMMFWYRQQPGQSLTLIATANQGSEATYESGFVIDKFPISRPNLTFSTLTVSNMSPEDSSIYLCSAATGGGPEAFFGQGTRLTVV.

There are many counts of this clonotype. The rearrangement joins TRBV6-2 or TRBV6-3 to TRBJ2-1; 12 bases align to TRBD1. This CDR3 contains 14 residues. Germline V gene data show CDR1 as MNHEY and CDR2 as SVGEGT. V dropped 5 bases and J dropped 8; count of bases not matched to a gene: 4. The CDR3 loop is CASSQGQGAYEQFF. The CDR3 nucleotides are TGTGCCAGCAGTCAGGGACAGGGGGCCTATGAGCAGTTCTTC.

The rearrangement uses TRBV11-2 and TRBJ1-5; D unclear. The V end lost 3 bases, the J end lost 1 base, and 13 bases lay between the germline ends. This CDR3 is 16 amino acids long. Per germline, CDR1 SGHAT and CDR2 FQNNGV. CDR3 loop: CASSLSSLASNQPQHF. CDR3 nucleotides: TGTGCCAGCAGCTTGAGTAGCCTAGCAAGCAATCAGCCCCAGCATTTT.

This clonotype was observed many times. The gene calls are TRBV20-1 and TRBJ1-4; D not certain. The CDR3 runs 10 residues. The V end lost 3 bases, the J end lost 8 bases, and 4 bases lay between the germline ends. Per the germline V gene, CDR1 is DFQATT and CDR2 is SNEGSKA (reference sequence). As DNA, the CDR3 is TGCAGTGCTAGGCACGAAAAACTGTTTTTT. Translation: CSARHEKLFF.

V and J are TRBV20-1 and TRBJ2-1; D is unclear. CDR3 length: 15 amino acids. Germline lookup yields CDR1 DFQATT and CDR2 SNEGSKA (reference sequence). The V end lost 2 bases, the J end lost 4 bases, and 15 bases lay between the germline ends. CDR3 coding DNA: TGCAGTGCTAGAAAGTTATTGGGAATATACAATGAGCAGTTCTTC. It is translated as CSARKLLGIYNEQFF.

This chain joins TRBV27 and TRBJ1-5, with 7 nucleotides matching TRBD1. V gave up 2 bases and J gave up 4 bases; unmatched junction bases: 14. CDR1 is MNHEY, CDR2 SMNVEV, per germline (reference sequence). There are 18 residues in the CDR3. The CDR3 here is CASSLRGTAIGGNQPQHF. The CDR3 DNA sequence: TGTGCCAGCAGTTTAAGGGGGACAGCCATAGGTGGAAATCAGCCCCAGCATTTT.

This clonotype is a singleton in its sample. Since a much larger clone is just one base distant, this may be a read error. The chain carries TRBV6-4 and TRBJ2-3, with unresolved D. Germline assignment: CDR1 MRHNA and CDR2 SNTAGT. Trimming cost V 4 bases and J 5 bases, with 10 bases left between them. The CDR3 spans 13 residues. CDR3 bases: TGTGCCAGCAGTGCGGTCCGCATAGATACGCAGTATTTT. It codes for CASSAVRIDTQYF.

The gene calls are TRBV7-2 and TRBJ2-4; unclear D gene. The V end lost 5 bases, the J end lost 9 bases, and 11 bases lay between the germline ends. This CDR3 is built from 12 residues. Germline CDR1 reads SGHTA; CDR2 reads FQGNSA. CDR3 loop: CASSPRVGIQYF. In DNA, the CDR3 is TGTGCCAGCAGCCCCCGGGTCGGCATTCAGTACTTC.

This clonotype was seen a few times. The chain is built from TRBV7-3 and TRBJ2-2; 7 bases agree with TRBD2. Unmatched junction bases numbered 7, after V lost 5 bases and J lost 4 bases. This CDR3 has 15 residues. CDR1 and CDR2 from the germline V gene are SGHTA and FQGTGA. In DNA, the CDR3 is TGTGCCAGCAGCCCAACTTCTAGCGGCACCGGGGAGCTGTTTTTT. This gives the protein CASSPTSSGTGELFF.

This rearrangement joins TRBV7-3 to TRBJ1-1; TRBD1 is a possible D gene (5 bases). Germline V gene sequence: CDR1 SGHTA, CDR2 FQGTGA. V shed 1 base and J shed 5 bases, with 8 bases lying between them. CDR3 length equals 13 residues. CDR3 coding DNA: TGTGCCAGCAGCTTAAATTCAGGGACTGAAGCTTTCTTT. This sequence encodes CASSLNSGTEAFF.

CDR3 sequence reads: CASSIEPGGANTEAFF. CDR3 nucleotides: TGTGCCAGTAGTATAGAACCGGGGGGCGCGAACACTGAAGCTTTCTTT. This chain links TRBV19 with TRBJ1-1; weak D call: TRBD1 (6 bases). The CDR3 is 16 amino acids. Trimming shortened V by 0 bases and J by 1 base, and 12 bases separated the two germline ends. In germline, CDR1 is LNHDA, CDR2 SQIVND (reference sequence).

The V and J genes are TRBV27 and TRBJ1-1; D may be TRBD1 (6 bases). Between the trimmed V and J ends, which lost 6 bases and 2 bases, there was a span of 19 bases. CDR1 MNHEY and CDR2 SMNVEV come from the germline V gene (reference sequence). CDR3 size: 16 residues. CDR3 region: CASSRSGTFINTEAFF. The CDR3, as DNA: TGTGCCAGCAGCCGATCGGGGACATTCATAAACACTGAAGCTTTCTTT.

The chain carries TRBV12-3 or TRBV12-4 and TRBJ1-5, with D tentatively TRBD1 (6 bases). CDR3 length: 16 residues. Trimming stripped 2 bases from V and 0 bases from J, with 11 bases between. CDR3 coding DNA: TGTGCCAGCAGTTTAAGTGGGACATATAGCAATCAGCCCCAGCATTTT. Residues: CASSLSGTYSNQPQHF.

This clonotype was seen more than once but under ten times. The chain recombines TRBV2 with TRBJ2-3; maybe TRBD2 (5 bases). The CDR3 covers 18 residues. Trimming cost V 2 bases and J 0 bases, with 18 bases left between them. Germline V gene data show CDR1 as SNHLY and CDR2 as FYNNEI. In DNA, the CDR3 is TGTGCCAGCAGTGAACCCGCTAGCTCCGATCGTAGCACAGATACGCAGTATTTT. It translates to CASSEPASSDRSTDTQYF.

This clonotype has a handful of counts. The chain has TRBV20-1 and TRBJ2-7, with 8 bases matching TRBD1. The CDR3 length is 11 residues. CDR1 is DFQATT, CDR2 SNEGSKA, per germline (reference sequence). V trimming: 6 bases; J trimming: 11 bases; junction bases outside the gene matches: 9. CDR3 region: CSAHYGQGKYF. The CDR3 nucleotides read TGCAGTGCCCACTACGGACAGGGAAAGTACTTC.

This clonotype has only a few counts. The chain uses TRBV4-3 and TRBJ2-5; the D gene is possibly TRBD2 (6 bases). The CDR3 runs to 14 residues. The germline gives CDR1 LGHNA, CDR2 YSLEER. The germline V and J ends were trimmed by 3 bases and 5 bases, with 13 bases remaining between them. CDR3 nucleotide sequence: TGCGCCAGCAGCCAGGCGGGACCGCGGGAGACCCAGTACTTC. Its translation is CASSQAGPRETQYF.

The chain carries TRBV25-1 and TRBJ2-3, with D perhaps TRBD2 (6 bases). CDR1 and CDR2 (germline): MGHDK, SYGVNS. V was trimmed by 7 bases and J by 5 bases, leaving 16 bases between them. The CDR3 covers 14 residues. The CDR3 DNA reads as TGTGCCAGCAACGGGGGATTGATGGGAGATACGCAGTATTTT. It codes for CASNGGLMGDTQYF.

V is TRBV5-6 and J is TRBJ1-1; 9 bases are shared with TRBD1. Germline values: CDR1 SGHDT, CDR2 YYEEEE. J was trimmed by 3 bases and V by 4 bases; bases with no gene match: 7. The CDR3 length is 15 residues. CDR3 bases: TGTGCCAGCAGCATTACGGGACAGGGTTACACTGAAGCTTTCTTT. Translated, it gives CASSITGQGYTEAFF. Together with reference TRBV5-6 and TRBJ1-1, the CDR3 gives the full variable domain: DAGVTQSPTHLIKTRGQQVTLRCSPKSGHDTVSWYQQALGQGPQFIFQYYEEEERQRGNFPDRFSGHQFPNYSSELNVNALLLGDSALYLCASSITGQGYTEAFFGQGTRLTVV.